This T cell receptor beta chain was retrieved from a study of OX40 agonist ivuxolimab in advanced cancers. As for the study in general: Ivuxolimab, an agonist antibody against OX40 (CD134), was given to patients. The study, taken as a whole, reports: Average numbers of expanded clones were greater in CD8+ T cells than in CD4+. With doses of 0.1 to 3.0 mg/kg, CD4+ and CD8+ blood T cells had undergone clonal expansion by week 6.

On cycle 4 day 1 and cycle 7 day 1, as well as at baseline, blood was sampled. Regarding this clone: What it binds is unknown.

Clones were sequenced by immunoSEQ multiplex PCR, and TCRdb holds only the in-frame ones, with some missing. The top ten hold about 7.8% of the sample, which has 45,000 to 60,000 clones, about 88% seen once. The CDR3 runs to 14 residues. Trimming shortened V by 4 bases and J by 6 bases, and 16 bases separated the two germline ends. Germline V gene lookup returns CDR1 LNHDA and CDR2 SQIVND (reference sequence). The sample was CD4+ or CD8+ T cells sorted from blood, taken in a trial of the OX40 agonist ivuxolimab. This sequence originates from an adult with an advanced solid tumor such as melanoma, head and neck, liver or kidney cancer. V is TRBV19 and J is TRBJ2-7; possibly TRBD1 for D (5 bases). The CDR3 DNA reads TGTGCCAGTAGTAACCCCAGCAGGGTTGGCGAGCAGTACTTC. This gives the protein CASSNPSRVGEQYF.